This entry concerns a single TCR beta chain. Per the study methods: Estimation of nucleated cell counts was performed using reference gene primer amplification. The repertoire was sequenced with immunoSEQ multiplex PCR; TCRdb's copy has only in-frame clones and lacks some. For V, J and clone size, that table is used; D and trimming come from the DNA. The data show around 160,000 clones, with approximately 86% seen just once and 8% to 10% held by the top ten. These data belong to a study of blood T cell repertoires in COVID-19. For the study at large: Whether acute or convalescent, the COVID-19 samples came from the United States, Italy and Spain. Sample material is recorded as cDNA or gDNA derived from T cells, B-cell-depleted T cells, or PBMCs.

This CDR3 has 20 amino acids. Germline CDR1 is SGHRS and CDR2 is YFSETQ. V lost 4 bases, J lost 0 bases, and 11 bases stayed unmatched. This TCR was recovered from a man between 60 and 75 years old with acute or convalescent COVID-19. The sequenced sample consisted of peripheral blood. This chain joins TRBV5-1 and TRBJ2-1; 15 nucleotides agree with TRBD2. The DNA for the CDR3 is TGCGCCAGCAGCCCCAGGGGGGGACTAGCGGGAGGTGGCTCCTACAATGAGCAGTTCTTC. Amino acids: CASSPRGGLAGGGSYNEQFF.